A selection of T cell receptor beta chains follows, all from one sample in a study of response to subunit inactivated influenza vaccine. TCRdb called the RT-PCR reads again in MiXCR, with one record for every CDR3 protein. The data contain about 650,000 distinct CDR3 sequences, around 14% of them singletons. The material sequenced was PBMCs from blood, taken approximately 12 days after vaccination. The source of these receptors is a man aged 45-65 years who received an inactivated influenza vaccine. Both conserved end residues are part of each CDR3. The D gene is left open where the match is weak. Part of the rows lack a size; the others show once, few, many or a class for expanded clones.

.	TRBJ1-5	few	TRBV28	CASSFPSGGISNQPQHF	TGTGCCAGCAGTTTCCCAAGCGGGGGGATTAGCAATCAGCCCCAGCATTTT
.	TRBJ2-4	.	TRBV12-3/TRBV12-4	CASSLVEGAKNIQYF	TGTGCCAGCAGTTTAGTCGAGGGAGCCAAAAACATTCAGTACTTC
.	TRBJ1-1	few	TRBV3-1	CASSQGTFLNTEAFF	TGTGCCAGCAGCCAAGGGACATTTCTGAACACTGAAGCTTTCTTT
TRBD2	TRBJ2-3	few	TRBV7-2	CASSFRRGGTDTQYF	TGTGCCAGCAGCTTTCGGCGGGGGGGGACAGATACGCAGTATTTT
TRBD1	TRBJ1-2	few	TRBV18	CASSPRTGDGGGYTF	TGTGCCAGCTCACCAAGGACAGGGGATGGCGGTGGCTACACCTTC
TRBD2	TRBJ2-3	few	TRBV5-1	CASSRSGVGTDTQYF	TGCGCCAGCAGCCGTAGCGGGGTCGGGACAGATACGCAGTATTTT
.	TRBJ2-2	many	TRBV5-1	CASRYQGSGELFF	TGCGCCAGCAGATACCAGGGTTCCGGGGAGCTGTTTTTT
TRBD1	TRBJ1-2	few	TRBV6-2/TRBV6-3	CASRPGQRAYTF	TGTGCCAGCAGACCGGGACAGAGGGCCTACACCTTC
.	TRBJ1-3	.	TRBV10-3	CAIRPTGSSGNTIYF	TGTGCCATCAGACCAACAGGAAGCTCTGGAAACACCATATATTTT
.	TRBJ2-7	few	TRBV6-2/TRBV6-3	CASSYSFRDGYEQYF	TGTGCCAGCAGTTACTCGTTCAGGGACGGCTACGAGCAGTACTTC
.	TRBJ2-3	many	TRBV7-8	CASSVDTQYF	TGTGCCAGCAGTGTAGATACGCAGTATTTT
TRBD1	TRBJ1-5	.	TRBV12-3/TRBV12-4	CASSFSGTELPQHF	TGTGCCAGCAGTTTCAGCGGGACAGAATTGCCCCAGCATTTT
TRBD1	TRBJ1-5	few	TRBV20-1	CSALQGRGPQHF	TGCAGTGCACTACAGGGGAGGGGGCCCCAGCATTTT
.	TRBJ2-2	few	TRBV7-2	CASRVEWYTGELFF	TGTGCCAGCAGGGTGGAATGGTACACCGGGGAGCTGTTTTTT
TRBD1	TRBJ1-2	few	TRBV12-3/TRBV12-4	CASSSAGTGVGYTF	TGTGCCAGCAGTTCCGCCGGGACAGGGGTAGGCTACACCTTC
TRBD2	TRBJ2-7	few	TRBV3-1	CASSQDLAGPYEQYF	TGTGCCAGCAGCCAAGATTTAGCGGGACCCTACGAGCAGTACTTC
.	TRBJ2-3	few	TRBV25-1	CASSRPDRDLQEYLASTDTQYF	TGTGCCAGCAGTAGACCAGACCGGGACTTGCAAGAATACTTAGCTAGCACAGATACGCAGTATTTT
TRBD2	TRBJ2-5	.	TRBV5-1	CASSFGLAGGFQETQYF	TGCGCCAGCAGCTTTGGACTAGCGGGGGGATTCCAAGAGACCCAGTACTTC
.	TRBJ1-4	few	TRBV20-1	CSASPDTTNEKLFF	TGCAGTGCTAGCCCGGATACAACTAATGAAAAACTGTTTTTT
TRBD2	TRBJ2-3	few	TRBV20-1	CSAETSGGAPTQYF	TGCAGTGCGGAGACTAGCGGGGGGGCCCCTACGCAGTATTTT
.	TRBJ1-5	.	TRBV7-2	CASSFRARQPQHF	TGTGCCAGCAGCTTCAGGGCTCGGCAGCCCCAGCATTTT
TRBD2	TRBJ2-1	few	TRBV11-3	CASSLGPGLAYNEQFF	TGTGCCAGCAGCTTAGGGCCTGGACTAGCGTACAATGAGCAGTTCTTC
TRBD1	TRBJ2-3	.	TRBV6-1	CASTPDRGLAGDTQYF	TGTGCCAGCACTCCCGACAGGGGGCTGGCTGGAGATACGCAGTATTTT
TRBD1	TRBJ2-1	.	TRBV10-2	CASSEHTDRGGPYNEQFF	TGCGCCAGCAGTGAACACACCGACAGGGGTGGGCCCTACAATGAGCAGTTCTTC
.	TRBJ1-1	.	TRBV5-6	CASSLYGEILKMNTEAFF	TGTGCCAGCAGCTTGTATGGGGAGATCCTAAAAATGAACACTGAAGCTTTCTTT
TRBD1	TRBJ1-1	.	TRBV5-1	CASTSAPGTGGLNTEAFF	TGCGCCAGCACCTCCGCCCCCGGGACAGGGGGCCTGAACACTGAAGCTTTCTTT
TRBD1	TRBJ2-4	many	TRBV20-1	CSATRQGPARTLAKNIQYF	TGCAGTGCTACCCGACAGGGACCCGCTCGGACCTTGGCCAAAAACATTCAGTACTTC